This T cell receptor beta chain was recorded in a study of blood T cell repertoires in COVID-19. TCRdb's table, derived via immunoSEQ multiplex PCR, lists solely in-frame clones and lacks some. The sample holds 75,000 to 85,000 clones, around nine tenths seen once. The sequencing input was peripheral blood. This receptor was identified in a man aged 45-65 years with active COVID-19.

CDR3: CATSEAGRDNSPLHF. CDR3 bases: TGTGCCACCAGTGAGGCGGGACGGGATAATTCACCCCTCCACTTT. The chain links TRBV24-1 to TRBJ1-6; perhaps TRBD1 as D (5 bases). CDR1 KGHDR and CDR2 SFDVKD come from the germline V gene. The CDR3 length is 15 residues. V lost 4 bases and J lost 5, with 11 bases in between.